The next 26 T cell receptor beta chains were all read from a single sample in a study of T cell repertoires in cytomegalovirus infection. These receptors lack a known antigen. TCRdb ran MiXCR on the reads and lists one entry per CDR3 protein. This table has approximately 1,000,000 distinct CDR3 sequences, roughly 31% appearing once. The sequencing used cultured CD8+ T cells from PBMCs, collected from culture after CMV antigen stimulation. All receptors derive from a human donor in good health (CMV status not recorded). Some clones in this sample may be carry-over from other donors' samples.

About this clonotype: The germline gene is not matched at one end of the junction; a read error may be the cause. V and J are TRBV10-3 and TRBJ1-2, with D perhaps TRBD1 (5 bases). CDR3 length: 16 residues. Germline-derived CDR1 and CDR2 are ENHRY and SYGVKD. The CDR3 sequence: CAIRELQGPTGYGYTF. The CDR3 bases are TGTGCCATCAGGGAGTTGCAAGGACCTACAGGCTATGGCTACACCTTC.

This clonotype occurred many times. The V call is TRBV7-8, the J call TRBJ2-1, with 9 bases that match TRBD2. This CDR3 spans 16 amino acids. Per germline, CDR1 SGHVS and CDR2 FQNEAQ. Trimming at V came to 5 bases and at J to 7 bases, leaving 12 bases not matched to a gene. The CDR3 sequence is CASSLRGGGGRNEQFF. In DNA, the CDR3 is TGTGCCAGCAGCCTCCGAGGCGGGGGGGGCCGGAATGAGCAGTTCTTC.

In its sample, this clonotype was seen a few times. J is TRBJ2-1 and V is TRBV20-1; D uncertain. Germline loops: CDR1 DFQATT, CDR2 SNEGSKA (reference sequence). The CDR3 loop spans 15 amino acids. V gave up 0 bases and J gave up 5 bases, with 14 bases separating them. The CDR3 region has the DNA TGCAGTGCTAGAGAATACAGAGAGGTGAACAATGAGCAGTTCTTC. Its protein product is CSAREYREVNNEQFF.

The chain couples TRBV19 to TRBJ1-1; 10 bases are a match to TRBD1. Per the germline V gene, CDR1 is LNHDA and CDR2 is SQIVND (reference sequence). V shed 7 bases and J 6 bases; nucleotides not matched to a gene: 14. The CDR3 runs 16 residues. In nucleotides, the CDR3 is TGTGCCAGTACAGCAGCCCGGGACAGGGGTCTCTCTGAAGCTTTCTTT. This codes for CASTAARDRGLSEAFF.

This clonotype appeared a few times. This chain connects TRBV5-5 to TRBJ2-1; 9 bases fit TRBD1. V gave up 4 bases and J gave up 1 base; unmatched junction bases: 3. Germline CDR1 SGHKS, CDR2 YYEKEE (reference sequence). CDR3 size: 15 residues. The CDR3 protein is CASSMDRGSYNEQFF. CDR3 nucleotide sequence: TGTGCCAGCAGCATGGACAGGGGATCCTACAATGAGCAGTTCTTC.

V usage is TRBV29-1 and J usage is TRBJ1-3; D call uncertain. The germline V and J ends were trimmed by 2 bases and 0 bases, with 8 bases remaining between them. This CDR3 region has 14 residues. Germline V gives CDR1 SQVTM, CDR2 ANQGSEA. The CDR3 sequence: CSVELALSGNTIYF. For the CDR3, the DNA is TGCAGCGTTGAATTGGCACTCTCTGGAAACACCATATATTTT.

This chain connects TRBV5-1 to TRBJ2-3, with 8 bases lining up with TRBD2. Germline trimming cut 0 bases from V and 3 bases from J; bases unmatched to any gene: 6. CDR3 length equals 16 residues. Germline CDR1 is SGHRS and CDR2 is YFSETQ. The chain's CDR3 is CASSLVVAGPTDTQYF. The CDR3 DNA follows: TGCGCCAGCAGCTTGGTAGTAGCGGGGCCTACAGATACGCAGTATTTT.

The chain combines TRBV4-3 with TRBJ1-1; tentatively, D is TRBD1 (5 bases). CDR1 LGHNA and CDR2 YSLEER come from the germline V gene. The CDR3 has 16 amino acids. V lost 3 bases, J lost 0 bases, and 14 bases lay in between. The CDR3 protein is CASSQGSQDMNTEAFF. In DNA form, the CDR3 reads TGCGCCAGCAGCCAGGGTTCTCAGGACATGAACACTGAAGCTTTCTTT.

The V gene is TRBV20-1, the J gene TRBJ1-2; TRBD1 matches at 9 bases. After removal of 5 bases from V and 7 bases from J, the junction contained 8 bases not matched to a gene. Germline V gene sequence: CDR1 DFQATT, CDR2 SNEGSKA (reference sequence). This CDR3 has 13 amino acids. CDR3 protein: CSAQTGGLVGYTF. The CDR3 DNA sequence: TGCAGTGCTCAGACAGGGGGTCTAGTTGGCTACACCTTC.

The chain combines TRBV27 with TRBJ1-6, with 9 bases fitting TRBD1. CDR1 MNHEY and CDR2 SMNVEV come from the germline V gene (reference sequence). V lost 7 bases to trimming and J lost 0 bases; unmatched junction nucleotides: 4. The CDR3 covers 16 residues. The CDR3 sequence: CASKGTGSSYNSPLHF. The CDR3 DNA reads as TGTGCCAGCAAGGGGACAGGGAGCTCCTATAATTCACCCCTCCACTTT.

V usage is TRBV9 and J usage is TRBJ2-7; perhaps TRBD1 as D (6 bases). There are 15 residues in the CDR3. CDR1 and CDR2 (germline): SGDLS, YYNGEE. V gave up 4 bases and J gave up 6 bases, with 20 bases separating them. The chain's CDR3 is CASSIRRDTQGEQYF. The CDR3 region has the DNA TGTGCCAGCAGCATCCGTCGGGACACCCAGGGCGAGCAGTACTTC. The full variable domain, completed using reference TRBV9 and TRBJ2-7, is DSGVTQTPKHLITATGQRVTLRCSPRSGDLSVYWYQQSLDQGLQFLIQYYNGEERAKGNILERFSAQQFPDLHSELNLSSLELGDSALYFCASSIRRDTQGEQYFGPGTRLTVT.

This clonotype has a handful of counts. This chain connects TRBV6-6 to TRBJ2-1; TRBD2 might be the D (7 bases). Trimming took 1 base from V and 3 from J, leaving 13 bases between them. The germline gives CDR1 MNHNY, CDR2 SVGAGI (reference sequence). This CDR3 comprises 16 residues. This CDR3 reads CASSYLAGDNYNEQFF. The CDR3 DNA sequence: TGTGCCAGCAGTTACTTGGCGGGGGACAACTACAATGAGCAGTTCTTC.

The chain recombines TRBV7-9 with TRBJ1-1; possible D gene TRBD1, 6 bases. The V gene's germline CDR1 is SEHNR and CDR2 FQNEAQ (reference sequence). Trimming removed 5 bases from V and 1 base from J, with 17 bases in between. The CDR3 has 16 residues. The DNA for the CDR3 is TGTGCCAGCAGCAGCTCCGGGGGCTGGTGGAACACTGAAGCTTTCTTT. Residues: CASSSSGGWWNTEAFF.

This clonotype was counted ten times or more. The chain employs TRBV7-2 and TRBJ1-4; 8 bases align to TRBD1. V lost 5 bases to trimming and J lost 8 bases; unmatched junction nucleotides: 7. CDR3 size: 14 residues. The germline V gene encodes CDR1 SGHTA and CDR2 FQGNSA. This CDR3 reads CASSHLQGEEKLFF. In DNA, the CDR3 is TGTGCCAGCAGCCATTTACAGGGGGAAGAAAAACTGTTTTTT. Based on the CDR3 plus reference TRBV7-2 and TRBJ1-4, the full variable domain is GAGVSQSPSNKVTEKGKDVELRCDPISGHTALYWYRQSLGQGLEFLIYFQGNSAPDKSGLPSDRFSAERTGGSVSTLTIQRTQQEDSAVYLCASSHLQGEEKLFFGSGTQLSVL.

This clonotype was counted many times. J is TRBJ2-5 and V is TRBV7-8; 10 nucleotides agree with TRBD1. Germline-derived CDR1 and CDR2 are SGHVS and FQNEAQ. The CDR3 sequence is 15 residues long. V was clipped by 6 bases and J by 4 bases; unmatched bases: 8. CDR3 residues: CASRLGTGDGETQYF. CDR3 coding DNA: TGTGCCAGCAGGCTAGGGACAGGGGATGGAGAGACCCAGTACTTC.

This rearrangement joins TRBV12-3 or TRBV12-4 to TRBJ2-5; 7 bases are shared with TRBD2. J gave up 1 base and V 5 bases, and 13 bases lay outside the gene matches. There are 17 residues in the CDR3. DNA for the CDR3: TGTGCCAGCAGTCCCCTAGCGGTCCACCAAGCCCAAGAGACCCAGTACTTC. It is translated as CASSPLAVHQAQETQYF.

This clonotype was found a few times. The chain joins TRBV6-1 to TRBJ1-2, with D hard to call. Germline CDR1 is MNHNS and CDR2 is SASEGT. The CDR3 is made up of 15 amino acids. Trimming removed 2 bases from V and 4 bases from J, with 14 bases in between. CDR3 bases: TGTGCCAGCAGTGAAACGCGTAGCAGCGGCTATGGCTACACCTTC. Amino acids: CASSETRSSGYGYTF.

The rearrangement joins TRBV7-6 to TRBJ1-1; D is perhaps TRBD1 (5 bases). Germline V gene sequence: CDR1 SGHVS, CDR2 FNYEAQ. The length of the CDR3 is 15 residues. Trimming took off 2 bases at V and 1 base at J, with 11 bases between the two ends. CDR3 sequence (DNA): TGTGCCAGCAGCTTACGCCCGGGGCCGAACACTGAAGCTTTCTTT. It is translated as CASSLRPGPNTEAFF.

The rearrangement joins TRBV5-1 to TRBJ2-1, with D perhaps TRBD1 (5 bases). Trimming pared 3 bases from V and 7 bases from J, leaving 11 bases between. The germline V gene encodes CDR1 SGHRS and CDR2 YFSETQ. This CDR3 region has 13 residues. In DNA, the CDR3 is TGCGCCAGCAGCTGGGCGGCAGGGAATGAGCAGTTCTTC. As protein: CASSWAAGNEQFF.

This clonotype showed up just once. The chain couples TRBV20-1 to TRBJ1-5; D not resolved. From germline, CDR1 is DFQATT and CDR2 SNEGSKA (reference sequence). CDR3 size: 18 residues. Trimming shortened V by 0 bases and J by 5 bases, and 23 bases separated the two germline ends. Here the CDR3 DNA reads TGCAGTGCTAGAGAAGCGGTAGGGAGTACTCCCACCGATCAGCCCCAGCATTTT. Translating it yields CSAREAVGSTPTDQPQHF.

This chain joins TRBV10-3 and TRBJ1-4; the D is unclear. The germline CDR1 and CDR2 sequences are ENHRY and SYGVKD. The CDR3 sequence is 11 residues long. CDR3 bases: TGTGCAGCAGGAGGAAATGAAAAACTGTTTTTT. This encodes CAAGGNEKLFF.

The J gene is TRBJ2-1, the V gene TRBV4-1, with 8 bases lining up with TRBD2. This CDR3 spans 16 amino acids. J lost 7 bases, V lost 0 bases, and 8 bases had no gene match. The germline gives CDR1 MGHRA, CDR2 YSYEKL. Written as DNA, the CDR3 is TGCGCCAGCAGCCAAGAAGGGGAGCGGGGGAGGAATGAGCAGTTCTTC. Translation gives CASSQEGERGRNEQFF.

This chain links TRBV9 with TRBJ2-1; 7 positions agree with TRBD1. Germline CDR1 SGDLS, CDR2 YYNGEE. V was clipped by 2 bases and J by 7 bases; unmatched bases: 6. This CDR3 is 14 amino acids long. The chain's CDR3 is CASSVRGKGNEQFF. Here the CDR3 DNA reads TGTGCCAGCAGCGTCAGGGGGAAGGGAAATGAGCAGTTCTTC. Together with reference TRBV9 and TRBJ2-1, the CDR3 gives the full variable domain: DSGVTQTPKHLITATGQRVTLRCSPRSGDLSVYWYQQSLDQGLQFLIQYYNGEERAKGNILERFSAQQFPDLHSELNLSSLELGDSALYFCASSVRGKGNEQFFGPGTRLTVL.

This clonotype was recorded at least ten times. DNA for the CDR3: TGTGCCAGCAGGGAGGAGGGGATGGTCGCTGAAGCTTTCTTT. Residues: CASREEGMVAEAFF. This chain joins TRBV11-1 and TRBJ1-1, with D perhaps matching TRBD1 (5 bases). V was trimmed by 6 bases and J by 6 bases, leaving 17 bases between them. The CDR3 length is 14 residues. CDR1 and CDR2 from the germline V gene are SGHAT and FQDESV (reference sequence).

This rearrangement joins TRBV24-1 to TRBJ2-1, with TRBD1 matching over 8 bases. V dropped 5 bases and J dropped 7; count of bases not matched to a gene: 6. The CDR3 is 14 residues long. Germline V gene data show CDR1 as KGHDR and CDR2 as SFDVKD. CDR3 DNA sequence: TGTGCCACCAGTGCCCAGGACAGGGCAAATGAGCAGTTCTTC. Translating gives CATSAQDRANEQFF.

The chain joins TRBV12-3 or TRBV12-4 to TRBJ2-7; 7 nucleotides agree with TRBD1. This CDR3 region has 13 residues. V dropped 6 bases and J dropped 7; count of bases not matched to a gene: 9. This CDR3 is CASSSGQAVEQYF. CDR3 bases: TGTGCCAGCAGCTCAGGACAGGCGGTTGAGCAGTACTTC.